Reported below is one T cell receptor (beta chain). Generated by immunoSEQ multiplex PCR, the TCRdb table keeps only in-frame clones and is missing some. This sample has tens of thousands of clones; around 97% occur once, and the top ten carry 10%. The sample is drawn from a study of cytomegalovirus exposure and HLA in healthy donors. Germline CDR1 and CDR2: MGHRA and YSYEKL. CDR3 length equals 12 residues. The V end was cut by 2 bases, the J end by 2 bases, with 3 bases between. The receptor was isolated from a man in his thirties or forties in good health and CMV-seropositive. Source material: PBMCs. The V and J genes are TRBV4-1 and TRBJ2-5; D is unclear. The CDR3 DNA sequence: TGCGCCAGCAGCCAACCTCAAGAGACCCAGTACTTC. Translation gives CASSQPQETQYF.